This is a list of T cell receptor beta chains from one sample in a study of early T cells in non-severe SARS-CoV-2 infection. From the 5' RACE reads, TCRdb called clonotypes with MiXCR, one entry per CDR3 protein. The table includes about 25,000 distinct CDR3 sequences, around 5.4% detected once. The sample comprised whole blood. The origin of the receptors is an adult who was a healthcare worker with PCR-confirmed SARS-CoV-2 infection or an uninfected control (not recorded which). Both conserved end residues are part of each CDR3. A D gene is named only where the DNA matches it firmly. Clone sizes are given selectively: once, few, many, or a class where the clone is expanded.

>-|10|-|TRBJ2-3|TRBV28
TGTGCCGCCGGGCGGGACACGCAGTATTTT
CAAGRDTQYF
>many|13|-|TRBJ1-1|TRBV6-5
TGTGCCAGCAGTTACCGGGGGAACACTGAAGCTTTCTTT
CASSYRGNTEAFF
>many|16|TRBD1|TRBJ1-2|TRBV18
TGTGCCAGCTCACCACCGTTGGGGACAGGGGGCTATGGCTACACCTTC
CASSPPLGTGGYGYTF
>few|15|-|TRBJ2-1|TRBV7-9
TGTGCGATGCGGGTAGCCCCGGGACTCGCGGATGAGCAGTTCTTC
CAMRVAPGLADEQFF
>medium-sized|15|-|TRBJ1-5|TRBV11-2
TGTGCCAGCAGCACCGACGGATTTAGCAATCAGCCCCAGCATTTT
CASSTDGFSNQPQHF
>many|13|-|TRBJ2-2|TRBV19
TGTGCCAGTAGTGTGGGTACCGCCGGGGAGCTGTTTTTT
CASSVGTAGELFF
>few|12|-|TRBJ1-1|TRBV7-9
TGTGCCAGCAGGATGATGAACACTGAAGCTTTCTTT
CASRMMNTEAFF
>many|13|-|TRBJ2-7|TRBV29-1
TGCAGCGTTGGGGTGGGGAAAACCTACGAGCAGTACTTC
CSVGVGKTYEQYF
>many|19|-|TRBJ1-6|TRBV11-2
TGTGCCAGCAGTCAAAACCAATGGAAACCTGGGAAATATAATTCACCCCTCCACTTT
CASSQNQWKPGKYNSPLHF
>many|16|-|TRBJ2-6|TRBV7-2
TGTGCCAGCAGCTTAGCGCGCGGCTCTGGGGCCAACGTCCTGACTTTC
CASSLARGSGANVLTF
>-|14|-|TRBJ1-5|TRBV7-9
TGTGCCAGCAGCTTAACAGGACTGCATCAGCCCCAGCATTTT
CASSLTGLHQPQHF